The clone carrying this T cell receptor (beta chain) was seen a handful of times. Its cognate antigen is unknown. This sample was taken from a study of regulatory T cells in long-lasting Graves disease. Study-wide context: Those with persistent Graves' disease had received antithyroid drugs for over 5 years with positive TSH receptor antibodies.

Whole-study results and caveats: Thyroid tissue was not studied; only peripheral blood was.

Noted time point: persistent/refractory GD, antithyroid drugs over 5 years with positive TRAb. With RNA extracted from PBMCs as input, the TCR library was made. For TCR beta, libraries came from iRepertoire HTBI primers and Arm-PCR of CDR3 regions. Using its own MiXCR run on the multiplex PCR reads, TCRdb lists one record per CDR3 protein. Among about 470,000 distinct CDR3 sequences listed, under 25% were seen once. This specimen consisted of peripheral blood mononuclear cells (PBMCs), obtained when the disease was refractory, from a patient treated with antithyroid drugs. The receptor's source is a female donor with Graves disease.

The CDR3 nucleotides are TGTGCCAGTAAATACAGGGGCGAGAACACTGAAGCTTTCTTT. This codes for CASKYRGENTEAFF. This chain joins TRBV6-1 and TRBJ1-1; 7 nucleotides align to TRBD1. J lost 1 base, V lost 9 bases, and 8 bases had no gene match. CDR3 size: 14 residues. The germline V gene has CDR1 MNHNS and CDR2 SASEGT.